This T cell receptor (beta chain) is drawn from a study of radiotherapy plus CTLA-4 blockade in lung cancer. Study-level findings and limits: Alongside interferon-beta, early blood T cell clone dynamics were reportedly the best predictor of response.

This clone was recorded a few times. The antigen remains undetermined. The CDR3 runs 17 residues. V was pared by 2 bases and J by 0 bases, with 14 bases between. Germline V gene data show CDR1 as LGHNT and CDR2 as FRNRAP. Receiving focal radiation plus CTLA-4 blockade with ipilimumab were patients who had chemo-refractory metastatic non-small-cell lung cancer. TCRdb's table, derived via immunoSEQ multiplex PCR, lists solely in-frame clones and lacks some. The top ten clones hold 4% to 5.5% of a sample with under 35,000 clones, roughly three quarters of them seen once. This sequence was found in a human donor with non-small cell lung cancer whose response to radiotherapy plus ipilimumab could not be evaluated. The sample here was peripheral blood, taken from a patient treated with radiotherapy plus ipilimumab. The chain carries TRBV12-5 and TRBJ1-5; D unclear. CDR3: CASGLPSPPDSNQPQHF. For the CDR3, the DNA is TGTGCTAGTGGTTTGCCAAGCCCCCCTGATAGCAATCAGCCCCAGCATTTT. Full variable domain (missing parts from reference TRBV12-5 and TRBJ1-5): DARVTQTPRHKVTEMGQEVTMRCQPILGHNTVFWYRQTMMQGLELLAYFRNRAPLDDSGMPKDRFSAEMPDATLATLKIQPSEPRDSAVYFCASGLPSPPDSNQPQHFGDGTRLSIL.